This entry is about one T cell receptor beta chain. This sample is drawn from a study of cytomegalovirus exposure and HLA in healthy donors. The study ran its PCR with 60 Vbeta and 13 Jbeta primers. Sequencing was performed with immunoSEQ multiplex PCR; in TCRdb, only in-frame clones are kept and a portion is missing. This sample has about 220,000 clones, with around 76% found just once. This CDR3 contains 14 residues. From germline, CDR1 is MNHNS and CDR2 SASEGT. V lost 6 bases and J lost 1, with 12 bases in between. The chain uses TRBV6-1 and TRBJ1-1; possible D gene TRBD1, 5 bases. Sequencing used PBMCs. This TCR came from a woman aged 40 to 50 in good health and CMV-seropositive. The CDR3 DNA reads TGTGCCAGCAGAAATCTCGGGGGGAACACTGAAGCTTTCTTT. This gives the protein CASRNLGGNTEAFF.